This TCR beta chain emerged from a study of T cells in Graves' hyperthyroidism and ophthalmopathy. RNA transcripts yielded amplified TCR beta CDR3 regions. Using the HTBI primer set, a first-round RT-PCR was run on the TCR CDR3. Each CDR3 protein gets one entry after TCRdb re-called the multiplex PCR reads with MiXCR. The sample comprises approximately 630,000 distinct CDR3 sequences, around 15% of which are singletons, and 3% to 4.5% rests with the top ten. V gave up 7 bases and J gave up 4 bases; unmatched junction bases: 15. The length of the CDR3 is 16 residues. Per the germline V gene, CDR1 is DFQATT and CDR2 is SNEGSKA (reference sequence).

The sequence was obtained from a woman aged 25 to 39 with Graves' hyperthyroidism. Sequenced material: blood. The rearrangement uses TRBV20-1 and TRBJ2-3; 9 nucleotides agree with TRBD1. CDR3 in DNA: TGCAGTGTCAGGGGGGGGACAGGGTATAGGGCAGATACGCAGTATTTT. It codes for CSVRGGTGYRADTQYF.